The 9 T cell receptor beta chains reported below all come from one sample, sequenced in a study of blood T cell repertoires in COVID-19. Data came from immunoSEQ multiplex PCR; TCRdb stores just in-frame clones and leaves some out. The sample records about 200,000 clones, 84% being singletons. The sample consisted of PBMCs or T cells enriched from blood (not recorded which). The receptor set was obtained from a man between 40 and 49 years old who had recovered from COVID-19.

This chain uses TRBV2 with TRBJ1-2; D perhaps matches TRBD1 (5 bases). CDR1 is SNHLY and CDR2 is FYNNEI in the germline V gene. This CDR3 is 13 amino acids long. Trimming left V 4 bases short and J 0 bases short, with 6 bases between. CDR3 in amino acids: CASSGQSNYGYTF. The CDR3 nucleotides read TGTGCCAGCAGTGGACAGTCTAACTATGGCTACACCTTC.

The J gene is TRBJ1-1, the V gene TRBV6-6, with D possibly being TRBD1 (5 bases). This CDR3 has 15 amino acids. The V and J ends lost 0 bases and 2 bases respectively, with 10 bases between them. CDR1 MNHNY and CDR2 SVGAGI come from the germline V gene (reference sequence). The CDR3 sequence is CASSYSPRVNTEAFF. Here the CDR3 DNA reads TGTGCCAGCAGTTACTCCCCCAGGGTAAACACTGAAGCTTTCTTT.

The chain employs TRBV14 and TRBJ2-7, with 9 bases that match TRBD1. Germline CDR1 is SGHDN and CDR2 is FVKESK. With V trimmed by 5 bases and J by 1 base, 3 bases remained unmatched. The CDR3 extends over 14 amino acids. CDR3 bases: TGTGCCAGCAGCGGGGACAGGGCGTCCTACGAGCAGTACTTC. Residues: CASSGDRASYEQYF.

This rearrangement joins TRBV4-3 to TRBJ1-6; TRBD1 matches at 8 bases. The CDR3 extends over 15 amino acids. The junction had 3 bases not matched to a gene; V was cut back by 0 bases and J by 8 bases. Germline CDR1 LGHNA, CDR2 YSLEER. The CDR3 sequence is CASSQEGDRHSPLHF. In DNA, the CDR3 is TGCGCCAGCAGCCAAGAGGGGGACAGGCATTCACCCCTCCACTTT.

CDR3 DNA sequence: TGTGCCAGCAGCTTGGGACAGGGGATAGTCAATGAGCAGTTCTTC. Its translation: CASSLGQGIVNEQFF. The genes are TRBV11-2 and TRBJ2-1; TRBD1 matches at 10 bases. The CDR3 consists of 15 residues. Germline V gene lookup returns CDR1 SGHAT and CDR2 FQNNGV. Trimming at V came to 3 bases and at J to 6 bases, leaving 5 bases not matched to a gene.

This clone was seen a single time. J is TRBJ1-5 and V is TRBV5-1; D is perhaps TRBD1 (5 bases). The CDR3 covers 17 residues. V was shortened by 6 bases and J by 1 base, with 20 bases between the two germline ends. Germline CDR1 is SGHRS and CDR2 is YFSETQ. The CDR3 coding sequence is TGCGCCAGCACCCCCGAGAGCGGGACGTTAAGCAATCAGCCCCAGCATTTT. Encoded protein: CASTPESGTLSNQPQHF.

V is TRBV7-9 and J is TRBJ1-2; D might be TRBD1 (5 bases). The CDR3 has 12 residues. The V end was cut by 9 bases, the J end by 3 bases, with 11 bases between. In germline, CDR1 is SEHNR, CDR2 FQNEAQ (reference sequence). CDR3: CASARDDYGYTF. The CDR3, as DNA: TGTGCCAGTGCCAGGGATGACTATGGCTACACCTTC.

The rearrangement links TRBV25-1 to TRBJ1-1; the D is unclear. The CDR3 extends over 18 amino acids. V lost 1 base and J 0 bases, leaving 18 bases between the germline ends. The germline V gene has CDR1 MGHDK and CDR2 SYGVNS. CDR3 nucleotides: TGTGCCAGCAGTGAATCAAGAGGAGGAATACCCTTGAACACTGAAGCTTTCTTT. Translating gives CASSESRGGIPLNTEAFF.

This clone was counted a single time. The rearrangement links TRBV15 to TRBJ1-5; D is possibly TRBD1 (5 bases). Trimming shortened V by 5 bases and J by 0 bases, and 23 bases separated the two germline ends. The CDR3 sequence is 19 residues long. CDR1 and CDR2 (germline): LNHNV, YYDKDF (reference sequence). In nucleotides, the CDR3 is TGTGCCACCAGCCCCACTCCGGGGACTGGATATAATAGCAATCAGCCCCAGCATTTT. Translating gives CATSPTPGTGYNSNQPQHF.